What follows are 11 T cell receptor beta chains derived from one specimen sequenced in a study of shared T cell receptors in the human thymus. Clones were sequenced by immunoSEQ multiplex PCR, and TCRdb holds only the in-frame ones, with some missing. Here the sample spans 700,000 to 750,000 clones, 70% to 90% being singletons. These data were also filed under a second study, of human thymus T cells.

What was sequenced was thymocytes. These receptors all come from a girl under three years old with a congenital heart defect.

The CDR3 DNA reads TGTGCCACCGCAAAGTTGGACAGCGAAAATTTCTCTGGAAACACCATATATTTT. Protein sequence: CATAKLDSENFSGNTIYF. The genes are TRBV2 and TRBJ1-3; a possible D gene is TRBD1 (6 bases). Germline V gene sequence: CDR1 SNHLY, CDR2 FYNNEI. The CDR3 covers 18 residues. Between the trimmed V and J ends, which lost 10 bases and 0 bases, there was a span of 25 bases. The whole variable domain, filled in from reference TRBV2 and TRBJ1-3, reads EPEVTQTPSHQVTQMGQEVILRCVPISNHLYFYWYRQILGQKVEFLVSFYNNEISEKSEIFDDQFSVERPDGSNFTLKIRSTKLEDSAMYFCATAKLDSENFSGNTIYFGEGSWLTVV.

The genes are TRBV9 and TRBJ1-1, with TRBD1 as a possible D gene (5 bases). The CDR3 length is 14 residues. CDR1 is SGDLS, CDR2 YYNGEE, per germline. V shed 0 bases and J shed 5 bases, with 11 bases lying between them. CDR3 protein: CASSVGRRGTEAFF. The CDR3 DNA is TGTGCCAGCAGCGTAGGTAGGAGGGGTACTGAAGCTTTCTTT.

CDR3 loop: CASSFTGGNPGGNQPQHF. The CDR3 coding sequence is TGTGCCAGCAGTTTTACAGGGGGCAACCCGGGAGGCAATCAGCCCCAGCATTTT. This rearrangement joins TRBV28 to TRBJ1-5; 9 bases are a match to TRBD1. CDR3 size: 18 residues. J was trimmed by 2 bases and V by 3 bases; bases with no gene match: 11. CDR1 and CDR2 from the germline V gene are MDHEN and SYDVKM.

About this clone: Different DNA sequences within this sample yield the same CDR3. V usage is TRBV11-2 and J usage is TRBJ2-7; weak D call: TRBD1 (5 bases). Per the germline V gene, CDR1 is SGHAT and CDR2 is FQNNGV. Trimming took 0 bases from V and 0 from J, leaving 9 bases between them. The CDR3 is 15 residues long. CDR3 sequence: CASSLDRGASYEQYF. The CDR3 bases are TGTGCCAGCAGCTTAGATCGTGGGGCCTCCTACGAGCAGTACTTC.

The chain combines TRBV4-3 with TRBJ1-2; the match to TRBD1 covers 9 bases. This CDR3 region has 15 residues. Trimming took 4 bases from V and 4 from J; bases not matched to a gene: 7. CDR1 is LGHNA and CDR2 is YSLEER in the germline V gene. In DNA, the CDR3 is TGCGCCAGCAGCCCGTACAGGGGGCTTGGCTATGGCTACACCTTC. It yields the protein CASSPYRGLGYGYTF.

This rearrangement joins TRBV5-5 to TRBJ1-1, with no clear D. The CDR3 has 14 residues. Trimming removed 4 bases at V and 0 bases at J, with 10 bases between. CDR1 SGHKS and CDR2 YYEKEE come from the germline V gene (reference sequence). CDR3 sequence: CASSVSTLNTEAFF. CDR3 bases: TGTGCCAGCAGCGTCTCTACCTTGAACACTGAAGCTTTCTTT.

V is TRBV14 and J is TRBJ2-5; 7 bases fit TRBD2. The CDR3 contains 17 residues. Germline CDR1 reads SGHDN; CDR2 reads FVKESK. Germline trimming cut 1 base from V and 1 base from J; bases unmatched to any gene: 9. The CDR3 sequence is CASSQVWASGSQETQYF. The CDR3 region has the DNA TGTGCCAGCAGCCAAGTGTGGGCTAGCGGTAGCCAAGAGACCCAGTACTTC.

This clone was found once. The chain uses TRBV4-3 and TRBJ1-1, with D possibly being TRBD1 (6 bases). The V end was cut by 2 bases, the J end by 1 base, with 11 bases between. From germline, CDR1 is LGHNA and CDR2 YSLEER. This CDR3 region has 15 residues. The CDR3 reads CASSQKDSTNTEAFF. The DNA for the CDR3 is TGCGCCAGCAGCCAAAAGGACAGCACGAACACTGAAGCTTTCTTT.

This chain links TRBV28 with TRBJ2-7; 9 bases agree with TRBD1. In germline, CDR1 is MDHEN, CDR2 SYDVKM. The CDR3 extends over 14 amino acids. Unmatched junction bases numbered 6, after V lost 6 bases and J lost 3 bases. CDR3 sequence: CASRPGTGIYEQYF. CDR3 DNA: TGTGCCAGCAGGCCCGGGACAGGGATCTACGAGCAGTACTTC.

This chain links TRBV6-1 with TRBJ2-7, with 8 bases lining up with TRBD1. The V segment lost 3 bases and the J segment 5 bases; nucleotides outside the gene matches: 9. The CDR3 is 15 residues long. The germline CDR1 and CDR2 sequences are MNHNS and SASEGT. The CDR3 region is CASSEDREKVHEQYF. The CDR3 DNA follows: TGTGCCAGCAGTGAGGACAGGGAGAAGGTACACGAGCAGTACTTC.

The chain employs TRBV12-5 and TRBJ1-1, with D maybe TRBD1 (6 bases). CDR3 length equals 16 residues. Trimming cost V 3 bases and J 0 bases, with 14 bases left between them. Germline assignment: CDR1 LGHNT and CDR2 FRNRAP. CDR3 in amino acids: CASGLRIGTLNTEAFF. In DNA form, the CDR3 reads TGTGCTAGTGGTTTACGTATTGGGACATTGAACACTGAAGCTTTCTTT.